A selection of T cell receptor beta chains follows, all from one sample in a study of T cell repertoires in aging, cancer and after chemotherapy. TCRdb re-analysed the multiplex PCR reads in MiXCR, keeping a single row per CDR3 protein. The sample lists 9,500 or so distinct CDR3 sequences; 20% to 25% were seen once. The sample was blood. These receptors all stem from a human donor in good health. Both conserved end residues are part of each CDR3. A D gene is named only where the DNA matches it firmly. Clone size is not always given. Where it is, it says once, few, many or a class for expanded clones.

J | size | V | D | CDR3 | DNA
TRBJ1-3 | . | TRBV7-3 | . | CASRQDNGNTIYF | TGTGCCAGCAGACAGGACAACGGAAACACCATATATTTT
TRBJ1-2 | few | TRBV6-6 | . | CASSYSGPGNYGYTF | TGTGCCAGCAGTTACTCTGGCCCCGGCAACTATGGCTACACCTTC
TRBJ2-5 | . | TRBV20-1 | TRBD2 | CSAFTGTSGSPETQYF | TGCAGTGCTTTTACCGGGACTAGCGGGAGTCCAGAGACCCAGTACTTC
TRBJ2-3 | . | TRBV6-1 | TRBD2 | CVSSSLLGRVDDTQYF | TGTGTCAGCAGTTCCCTCCTTGGGAGGGTGGACGATACGCAGTATTTT
TRBJ2-7 | . | TRBV5-1 | TRBD2 | CASSPGLAERNSYEQYF | TGCGCCAGCAGCCCGGGACTAGCGGAGAGGAACTCCTACGAGCAGTACTTC
TRBJ2-7 | . | TRBV6-2/TRBV6-3 | . | CASRDDLLKGEQYF | TGTGCCAGTCGGGACGACCTTCTGAAGGGAGAGCAGTACTTC
TRBJ1-6 | medium-sized | TRBV6-2/TRBV6-3 | TRBD1 | CASSSTGTGVSSPLHF | TGTGCCAGCAGCTCAACCGGGACAGGGGTTAGTTCACCCCTCCACTTT
TRBJ1-1 | few | TRBV14 | . | CASSQDLRGLNTEAFF | TGTGCCAGCAGCCAAGATCTCCGGGGGCTGAACACTGAAGCTTTCTTT
TRBJ1-4 | few | TRBV5-1 | . | CASRFVDRTSEKLFF | TGCGCCAGCAGGTTCGTCGACAGAACTTCCGAAAAACTGTTTTTT
TRBJ2-2 | few | TRBV5-4 | TRBD1 | CASSLTGGTGELFF | TGTGCCAGCAGCTTGACAGGGGGCACCGGGGAGCTGTTTTTT
TRBJ1-2 | . | TRBV24-1 | . | CATSDLGGVGYTF | TGTGCCACCAGTGATTTGGGTGGGGTCGGCTACACCTTC
TRBJ2-7 | few | TRBV20-1 | . | CSARPKREPLSYEQYF | TGCAGTGCTAGACCAAAGAGGGAGCCCCTCTCCTACGAGCAGTACTTC
TRBJ2-3 | few | TRBV6-5 | . | CASSYGRRTDTQYF | TGTGCCAGCAGTTACGGGAGGCGCACAGATACGCAGTATTTT
TRBJ2-7 | few | TRBV2 | . | CASSLDWQGEQYF | TGTGCCAGCAGTCTGGACTGGCAGGGCGAGCAGTACTTC
TRBJ2-1 | . | TRBV4-2 | TRBD2 | CASSQETSGGGSGEQFF | TGTGCCAGCAGCCAAGAAACTAGCGGGGGTGGATCGGGTGAGCAGTTCTTC
TRBJ1-5 | few | TRBV27 | . | CASSLSGNEQPQHF | TGTGCCAGCAGTTTATCGGGAAACGAACAGCCCCAGCATTTT
TRBJ2-2 | few | TRBV20-1 | TRBD2 | CSAKRTSGNTGELFF | TGCAGTGCTAAACGGACTAGCGGGAACACCGGGGAGCTGTTTTTT
TRBJ2-7 | medium-sized | TRBV5-4 | . | CASTPKGANEQYF | TGTGCCAGCACCCCGAAGGGCGCCAACGAGCAGTACTTC
TRBJ2-2 | . | TRBV7-7 | . | CASSLREGTGELFF | TGTGCCAGCAGCTTAAGAGAAGGCACCGGGGAGCTGTTTTTT
TRBJ2-7 | medium-sized | TRBV20-1 | TRBD2 | CSAIRLAESYEQYF | TGCAGTGCTATCAGACTAGCGGAGTCCTACGAGCAGTACTTC
TRBJ2-3 | . | TRBV28 | . | CASSLNRGGRAADTQYF | TGTGCCAGCAGTTTAAACAGGGGGGGGAGGGCGGCGGATACGCAGTATTTT
TRBJ1-1 | medium-sized | TRBV29-1 | TRBD1 | CSATGLGTEAFF | TGCAGCGCGACAGGGTTGGGCACTGAAGCTTTCTTT
TRBJ2-1 | . | TRBV12-3/TRBV12-4 | TRBD1 | CASSTGTGGEEQFF | TGTGCCAGCAGCACCGGGACAGGGGGCGAAGAGCAGTTCTTC
TRBJ2-3 | few | TRBV28 | TRBD2 | CASSTLANTDTQYF | TGTGCCAGCAGTACACTAGCGAACACAGATACGCAGTATTTT
TRBJ2-5 | . | TRBV4-1 | TRBD2 | CASSQVNMGLAGGETQYF | TGCGCCAGCAGCCAAGTTAACATGGGACTAGCGGGAGGAGAGACCCAGTACTTC
TRBJ2-3 | medium-sized | TRBV19 | . | CASSRDSLDTQYF | TGTGCCAGTAGCCGGGACTCACTAGATACGCAGTATTTT
TRBJ1-2 | once | TRBV6-5 | . | CAISGREGKEGAF | TGTGCCATCAGTGGGCGGGAGGGGAAAGAAGGGGCCTTC
TRBJ2-7 | once | TRBV24-1 | TRBD1 | CATSASGQGYYEQYF | TGTGCCACCAGTGCCTCCGGACAGGGGTACTACGAGCAGTACTTC
TRBJ2-5 | . | TRBV29-1 | . | CSVEAQGREETQYF | TGCAGCGTTGAAGCGCAGGGGCGGGAAGAGACCCAGTACTTC
TRBJ2-3 | medium-sized | TRBV7-3 | . | CASSYGPADTQYF | TGTGCCAGCAGTTACGGGCCAGCGGATACGCAGTATTTT
TRBJ1-4 | few | TRBV24-1 | TRBD1 | CATSDPGQGGEKLFF | TGTGCCACCAGTGATCCGGGACAGGGTGGTGAAAAACTGTTTTTT
TRBJ2-6 | few | TRBV28 | . | CASSLTYSSSGANVLTF | TGTGCCAGCAGTTTGACGTACTCCAGCTCTGGGGCCAACGTCCTGACTTTC
TRBJ1-1 | . | TRBV7-9 | . | CASSTPFRNTEAFF | TGTGCCAGCAGTACACCGTTCCGGAACACTGAAGCTTTCTTT
TRBJ2-3 | . | TRBV6-4 | . | CASSVVAASTDTQYF | TGTGCCAGCAGTGTTGTGGCAGCTAGCACAGATACGCAGTATTTT
TRBJ1-2 | . | TRBV29-1 | TRBD1 | CSVEPPGTGDVNYGYTF | TGCAGCGTTGAACCCCCCGGGACAGGGGACGTTAACTATGGCTACACCTTC
TRBJ2-1 | . | TRBV7-9 | TRBD1 | CASSRTGGAYNEQFF | TGTGCCAGCAGCAGGACAGGGGGTGCCTACAATGAGCAGTTCTTC
TRBJ2-1 | medium-sized | TRBV6-1 | TRBD2 | CASSEREGSYNEQFF | TGTGCCAGCAGTGAAAGGGAGGGCTCCTACAATGAGCAGTTCTTC
TRBJ1-3 | . | TRBV6-5 | . | CASSPTGSRRNTIYF | TGTGCCAGCAGCCCTACAGGGTCTAGGAGAAACACCATATATTTT
TRBJ2-7 | . | TRBV6-2/TRBV6-3 | . | CASAWTPTYEQYF | TGTGCCAGCGCGTGGACGCCGACCTACGAGCAGTACTTC
TRBJ2-2 | . | TRBV19 | TRBD2 | CASRSREVTGELFF | TGTGCCAGCAGATCCCGGGAGGTCACCGGGGAGCTGTTTTTT
TRBJ2-7 | medium-sized | TRBV6-5 | TRBD2 | CASRYGLVPAYEQYF | TGTGCCAGCAGATACGGACTAGTTCCCGCCTACGAGCAGTACTTC
TRBJ1-1 | . | TRBV12-3/TRBV12-4 | . | CASSWLGRNTEAFF | TGTGCCAGCAGTTGGTTGGGGAGGAACACTGAAGCTTTCTTT
TRBJ2-2 | few | TRBV5-4 | TRBD2 | CASSSLAGQSGGELFF | TGTGCCAGCAGCTCGTTAGCGGGACAATCGGGCGGGGAGCTGTTTTTT
TRBJ2-7 | large | TRBV29-1 | . | CSVADTAYEQYF | TGCAGCGTTGCGGACACAGCGTACGAGCAGTACTTC
TRBJ2-7 | . | TRBV4-1 | . | CASSQSVLSYEQYF | TGCGCCAGCAGCCAATCGGTCCTATCCTACGAGCAGTACTTC
TRBJ1-3 | few | TRBV5-4 | . | CASSLEIRTGNTGNTIYF | TGTGCCAGCAGCTTGGAAATCAGGACGGGGAACACTGGAAACACCATATATTTT
TRBJ1-1 | few | TRBV12-3/TRBV12-4 | . | CASSGDWNTEAFF | TGTGCCAGCAGTGGGGACTGGAACACTGAAGCTTTCTTT
TRBJ2-1 | . | TRBV12-3/TRBV12-4 | . | CASGDNEQFF | TGTGCCAGCGGGGACAATGAGCAGTTCTTC
TRBJ2-3 | . | TRBV6-1 | TRBD1 | CASSAGTGHTDTQYF | TGTGCCAGCAGTGCCGGGACAGGGCACACAGATACGCAGTATTTT
TRBJ2-7 | . | TRBV5-1 | . | CASSPSRNPEQYF | TGCGCCAGCAGCCCAAGCAGGAATCCCGAGCAGTACTTC